This T cell receptor (beta chain) was observed in a study of OX40 agonist ivuxolimab in advanced cancers. Trimming pared 2 bases from V and 5 bases from J, leaving 16 bases between. CDR3 length: 15 amino acids. CDR1 and CDR2 from the germline V gene are SGHRS and YFSETQ. Produced via immunoSEQ multiplex PCR; TCRdb's table is partial and in-frame only. The sample holds about 36,000 clones; 70% to 80% are singletons and the top ten take 18%. Study-wide results and limits: At 0.1 to 3.0 mg/kg and by week 6, CD4+ and CD8+ T cells in the blood had expanded clonally.

On this clone: Its target is not known.

The sample consisted of CD4+ or CD8+ T cells sorted from blood, taken in a trial of the OX40 agonist ivuxolimab. The source of this sequence is an adult with an advanced solid tumor such as melanoma, head and neck, liver or kidney cancer. This chain connects TRBV5-1 to TRBJ1-1; TRBD1 might be the D (6 bases). In DNA, the CDR3 is TGCGCCAGCAGCTTAGGGCAGGGGTTGAGGACTGAAGCTTTCTTT. Protein product: CASSLGQGLRTEAFF.